This entry lists 17 T cell receptor beta chains sequenced from one sample in a study of technical replicates of blood from several donors. TCRdb keeps only in-frame clones here, not all; method: immunoSEQ multiplex PCR. This table has tens of thousands of clones, approximately 86% appearing once. The sequencing input was PBMCs. These receptors all come from a human donor in good health. Some clones in this sample may be carry-over from other donors' samples.

This sequence joins TRBV2 and TRBJ2-7; D might be TRBD2 (6 bases). This CDR3 spans 15 amino acids. Germline V CDR1 and CDR2: SNHLY, FYNNEI. Deletions cut 4 bases from V and 2 bases from J, with 15 bases between. The CDR3, as DNA: TGTGCCAGCAGTGGGGTGGCGGGGCGAGCCTACGAGCAGTACTTC. This encodes CASSGVAGRAYEQYF. Full variable domain (missing parts from reference TRBV2 and TRBJ2-7): EPEVTQTPSHQVTQMGQEVILRCVPISNHLYFYWYRQILGQKVEFLVSFYNNEISEKSEIFDDQFSVERPDGSNFTLKIRSTKLEDSAMYFCASSGVAGRAYEQYFGPGTRLTVT.

This rearrangement joins TRBV6-6 to TRBJ2-7, with D perhaps TRBD1 (6 bases). Trimming pared 7 bases from V and 3 bases from J, leaving 10 bases between. CDR3 length: 12 residues. Germline CDR1 reads MNHNY; CDR2 reads SVGAGI (reference sequence). The CDR3 region is CASTKQGYEQYF. CDR3 bases: TGTGCCAGCACTAAACAGGGCTACGAGCAGTACTTC.

The J gene is TRBJ2-5, the V gene TRBV7-8; no clear D gene. V was trimmed by 0 bases and J by 1 base, leaving 6 bases between them. Germline-derived CDR1 and CDR2 are SGHVS and FQNEAQ. CDR3 length: 14 amino acids. The CDR3 sequence: CASSLALVQETQYF. CDR3 DNA sequence: TGTGCCAGCAGCTTAGCGCTAGTCCAAGAGACCCAGTACTTC.

V is TRBV2 and J is TRBJ2-3, with 7 positions matching TRBD1. Germline CDR1 and CDR2: SNHLY and FYNNEI. The CDR3 sequence is 14 residues long. After removal of 9 bases from V and 0 bases from J, the junction contained 6 bases not matched to a gene. This CDR3 is CARGGSSSTDTQYF. As DNA, the CDR3 is TGTGCCAGAGGGGGCTCTTCTAGCACAGATACGCAGTATTTT.

This sequence joins TRBV20-1 and TRBJ1-2; D is uncertain. The CDR3 consists of 11 residues. Germline CDR1 and CDR2: DFQATT and SNEGSKA (reference sequence). Trimming took off 7 bases at V and 4 bases at J, with 10 bases between the two ends. CDR3 coding DNA: TGCAGTGTAGAGGGAACCTATGGCTACACCTTC. It specifies CSVEGTYGYTF.

V usage is TRBV29-1 and J usage is TRBJ2-3; TRBD2 agrees at 7 bases. J was trimmed by 6 bases and V by 6 bases; bases with no gene match: 18. The CDR3 loop spans 16 amino acids. Germline lookup yields CDR1 SQVTM and CDR2 ANQGSEA. In DNA, the CDR3 is TGCAGCGTCTATAGCGGGCGGGCTAGGGCCTCCGATACGCAGTATTTT. Amino acid sequence: CSVYSGRARASDTQYF.

The chain joins TRBV7-6 to TRBJ2-7; 8 bases align to TRBD1. J was trimmed by 4 bases and V by 4 bases; bases with no gene match: 9. This CDR3 region has 15 residues. The V gene's germline CDR1 is SGHVS and CDR2 FNYEAQ. CDR3 in amino acids: CASSWRTGIGYEQYF. The CDR3 DNA reads TGTGCCAGCAGCTGGCGGACAGGGATTGGGTACGAGCAGTACTTC.

This chain uses TRBV2 with TRBJ1-1; the match to TRBD1 covers 8 bases. Per germline, CDR1 SNHLY and CDR2 FYNNEI. The V segment lost 7 bases and the J segment 3 bases; nucleotides outside the gene matches: 7. The CDR3 is made up of 14 amino acids. The CDR3 nucleotides are TGTGCCAGCAAGGACAGGGACGTGTACACTGAAGCTTTCTTT. Protein product: CASKDRDVYTEAFF. The variable domain in full, completed from reference TRBV2 and TRBJ1-1, reads EPEVTQTPSHQVTQMGQEVILRCVPISNHLYFYWYRQILGQKVEFLVSFYNNEISEKSEIFDDQFSVERPDGSNFTLKIRSTKLEDSAMYFCASKDRDVYTEAFFGQGTRLTVV.

The rearrangement links TRBV15 to TRBJ2-4; possibly TRBD2 for D (7 bases). Germline V CDR1 and CDR2: LNHNV, YYDKDF (reference sequence). The ends were cut back, 0 bases at V and 1 base at J, with 13 bases in the middle. This CDR3 is 17 amino acids long. CDR3 DNA: TGTGCCACCAGCAGAGATCGAGGCGGGGGCGCCAAAAACATTCAGTACTTC. This gives the protein CATSRDRGGGAKNIQYF.

The J gene is TRBJ2-2, the V gene TRBV7-8; D is undetermined. V shed 4 bases and J shed 4 bases, with 10 bases lying between them. Germline CDR1 SGHVS, CDR2 FQNEAQ. The CDR3 extends over 14 amino acids. The CDR3 sequence: CASSSSLATGELFF. CDR3 coding DNA: TGTGCCAGCAGCTCCTCTTTAGCCACCGGGGAGCTGTTTTTT.

The V gene is TRBV27, the J gene TRBJ2-2; TRBD2 matches at 7 bases. The CDR3 loop spans 15 amino acids. The germline V gene encodes CDR1 MNHEY and CDR2 SMNVEV (reference sequence). V lost 6 bases, J lost 4 bases, and 8 bases stayed unmatched. The CDR3 DNA reads TGTGCCAGCAGAGACGGGGGGATTCGCACCGGGGAGCTGTTTTTT. It encodes CASRDGGIRTGELFF.

The chain uses TRBV7-9 and TRBJ2-5; D call uncertain. CDR1 is SEHNR, CDR2 FQNEAQ, per germline (reference sequence). The germline V and J ends were trimmed by 5 bases and 3 bases, with 7 bases remaining between them. The CDR3 loop spans 12 amino acids. The chain's CDR3 is CASSPTEETQYF. CDR3 DNA sequence: TGTGCCAGCAGCCCCACAGAAGAGACCCAGTACTTC.

The rearrangement links TRBV7-2 to TRBJ2-5; TRBD2 agrees at 8 bases. Germline V lookup: CDR1 SGHTA, CDR2 FQGNSA. The CDR3 length is 15 residues. V lost 5 bases to trimming and J lost 5 bases; unmatched junction nucleotides: 10. CDR3 loop: CASSKRTGGRETQYF. The CDR3 DNA reads as TGTGCCAGCAGCAAGCGGACGGGGGGGCGGGAGACCCAGTACTTC.

J is TRBJ2-7 and V is TRBV5-1; TRBD1 aligns across 8 bases. V lost 2 bases and J lost 0; bases outside the gene matches: 10. Per germline, CDR1 SGHRS and CDR2 YFSETQ. This CDR3 is 17 amino acids long. The CDR3 here is CASSFAWGQAISYEQYF. Written as DNA, the CDR3 is TGCGCCAGCAGCTTCGCCTGGGGACAGGCCATCTCCTACGAGCAGTACTTC.

The sample holds one count of this clone. The rearrangement links TRBV18 to TRBJ1-5; D is unclear. CDR1 and CDR2 (germline): KGHSH, LQKENI. CDR3 length: 17 amino acids. Trimming pared 1 base from V and 3 bases from J, leaving 16 bases between. CDR3 in DNA: TGTGCCAGCTCACCACTTCCGCCGGGAAGCGTCAATCAGCCCCAGCATTTT. Protein sequence: CASSPLPPGSVNQPQHF.

The J gene is TRBJ1-2, the V gene TRBV30; weak D call: TRBD1 (5 bases). CDR3 length equals 12 residues. The V gene lost 3 bases and the J gene lost 4 bases, with 9 bases spanning the gap. CDR1 is GTSNPN and CDR2 is SVGIG in the germline V gene (reference sequence). CDR3 sequence: CAWSQGGYGYTF. The CDR3 DNA is TGTGCCTGGAGCCAGGGTGGCTATGGCTACACCTTC.

This chain links TRBV6-1 with TRBJ1-2, with TRBD1 identical over 8 bases. The CDR3 has 14 amino acids. CDR1 and CDR2 (germline): MNHNS, SASEGT. The ends lost 3 bases at V and 1 base at J; junction bases unmatched: 1. CDR3 loop: CASSEDRVNYGYTF. As DNA, the CDR3 is TGTGCCAGCAGTGAGGACAGGGTTAACTATGGCTACACCTTC.